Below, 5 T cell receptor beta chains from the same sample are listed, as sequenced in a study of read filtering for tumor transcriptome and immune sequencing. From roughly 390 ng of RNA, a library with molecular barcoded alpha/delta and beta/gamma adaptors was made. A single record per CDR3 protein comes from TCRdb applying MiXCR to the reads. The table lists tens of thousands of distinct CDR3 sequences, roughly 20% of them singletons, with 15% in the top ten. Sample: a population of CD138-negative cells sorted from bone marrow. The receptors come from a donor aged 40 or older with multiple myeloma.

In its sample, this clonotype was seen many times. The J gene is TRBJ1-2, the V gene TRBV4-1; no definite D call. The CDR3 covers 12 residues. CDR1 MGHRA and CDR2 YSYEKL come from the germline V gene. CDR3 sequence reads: CARLGCNYGYTF. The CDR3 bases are TGCGCGCGGCTCGGGTGTAACTATGGCTACACCTTC.

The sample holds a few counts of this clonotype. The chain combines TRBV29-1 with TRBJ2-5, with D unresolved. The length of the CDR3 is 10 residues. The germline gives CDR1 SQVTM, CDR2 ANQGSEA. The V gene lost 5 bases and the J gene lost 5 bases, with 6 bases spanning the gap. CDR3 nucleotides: TGCAGCGTTTTGGTTGAGACCCAGTACTTC. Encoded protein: CSVLVETQYF. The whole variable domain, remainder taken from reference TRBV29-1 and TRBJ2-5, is SAVISQKPSRDICQRGTSLTIQCQVDSQVTMMFWYRQQPGQSLTLIATANQGSEATYESGFVIDKFPISRPNLTFSTLTVSNMSPEDSSIYLCSVLVETQYFGPGTRLLVL.

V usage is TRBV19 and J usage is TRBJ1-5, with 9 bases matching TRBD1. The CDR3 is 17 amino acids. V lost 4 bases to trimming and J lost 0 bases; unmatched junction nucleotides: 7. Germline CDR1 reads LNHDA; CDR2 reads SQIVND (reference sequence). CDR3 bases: TGTGCCAGTAGTAGGGACAGGGATATGATTAGCAATCAGCCCCAGCATTTT. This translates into CASSRDRDMISNQPQHF.

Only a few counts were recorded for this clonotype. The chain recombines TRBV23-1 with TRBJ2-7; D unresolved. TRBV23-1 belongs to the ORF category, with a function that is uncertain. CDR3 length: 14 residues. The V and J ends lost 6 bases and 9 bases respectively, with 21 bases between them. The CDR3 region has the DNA TGCGCCAGCAGCCTACGGTGTTTATTCGGCGGGCAGTACTTC. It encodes CASSLRCLFGGQYF.

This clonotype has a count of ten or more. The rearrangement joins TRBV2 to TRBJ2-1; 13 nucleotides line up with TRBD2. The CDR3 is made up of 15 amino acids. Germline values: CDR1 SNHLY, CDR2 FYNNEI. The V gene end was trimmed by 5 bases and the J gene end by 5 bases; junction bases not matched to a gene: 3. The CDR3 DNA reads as TGTGCCAGCAGTAACGGACTAGCGGGGGACAATGAGCAGTTCTTC. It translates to CASSNGLAGDNEQFF. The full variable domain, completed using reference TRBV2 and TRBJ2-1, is EPEVTQTPSHQVTQMGQEVILRCVPISNHLYFYWYRQILGQKVEFLVSFYNNEISEKSEIFDDQFSVERPDGSNFTLKIRSTKLEDSAMYFCASSNGLAGDNEQFFGPGTRLTVL.